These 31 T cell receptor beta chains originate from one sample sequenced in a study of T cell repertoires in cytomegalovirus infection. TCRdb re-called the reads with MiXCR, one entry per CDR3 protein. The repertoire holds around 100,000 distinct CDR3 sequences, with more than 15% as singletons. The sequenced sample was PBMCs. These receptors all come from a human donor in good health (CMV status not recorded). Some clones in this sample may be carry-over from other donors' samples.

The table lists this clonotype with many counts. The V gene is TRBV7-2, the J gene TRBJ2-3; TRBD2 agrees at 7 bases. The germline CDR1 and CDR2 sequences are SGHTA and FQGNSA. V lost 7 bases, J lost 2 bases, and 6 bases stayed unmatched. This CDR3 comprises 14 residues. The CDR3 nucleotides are TGTGCCAGCAACCCAGGGAGGGACACAGATACGCAGTATTTT. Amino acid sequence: CASNPGRDTDTQYF. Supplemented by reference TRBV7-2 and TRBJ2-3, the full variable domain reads GAGVSQSPSNKVTEKGKDVELRCDPISGHTALYWYRQSLGQGLEFLIYFQGNSAPDKSGLPSDRFSAERTGGSVSTLTIQRTQQEDSAVYLCASNPGRDTDTQYFGPGTRLTVL.

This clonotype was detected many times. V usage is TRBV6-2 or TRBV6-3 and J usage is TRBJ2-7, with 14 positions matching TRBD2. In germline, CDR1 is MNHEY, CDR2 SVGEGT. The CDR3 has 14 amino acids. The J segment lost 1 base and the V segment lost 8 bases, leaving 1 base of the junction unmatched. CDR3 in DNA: TGTGCCAGCCGGACTAGCGGGGGGTCCTACGAGCAGTACTTC. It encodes CASRTSGGSYEQYF.

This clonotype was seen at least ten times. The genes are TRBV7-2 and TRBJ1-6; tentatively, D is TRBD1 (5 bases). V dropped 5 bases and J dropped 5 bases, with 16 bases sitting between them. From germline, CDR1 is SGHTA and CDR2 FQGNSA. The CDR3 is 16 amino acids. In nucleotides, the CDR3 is TGTGCCAGCAGCCCTCGCCGGGGGGTCGATAATTCACCCCTCCACTTT. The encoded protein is CASSPRRGVDNSPLHF.

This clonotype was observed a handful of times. Here the CDR3 DNA reads TGTGCCAGCGGGACGAGGAACACCGGGGAGCTGTTTTTT. Amino acids: CASGTRNTGELFF. This sequence joins TRBV7-9 and TRBJ2-2, with D tentatively TRBD1 or TRBD2 (5 bases each). This CDR3 has 13 amino acids. The V end was cut by 8 bases, the J end by 1 base, with 8 bases between. Germline-derived CDR1 and CDR2 are SEHNR and FQNEAQ (reference sequence).

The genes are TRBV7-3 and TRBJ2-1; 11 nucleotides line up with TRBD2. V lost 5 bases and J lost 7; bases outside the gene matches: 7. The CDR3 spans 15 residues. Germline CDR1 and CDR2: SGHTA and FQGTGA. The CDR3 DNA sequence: TGTGCCAGCAGCATTAGCGGGGGGGCCATGAATGAGCAGTTCTTC. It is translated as CASSISGGAMNEQFF.

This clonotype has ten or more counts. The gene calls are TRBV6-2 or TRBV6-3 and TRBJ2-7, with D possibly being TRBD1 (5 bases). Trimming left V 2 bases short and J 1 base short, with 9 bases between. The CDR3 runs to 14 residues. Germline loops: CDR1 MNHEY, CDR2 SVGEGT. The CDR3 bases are TGTGCCAGCAGTTACGAGACAGTGTCCTACGAGCAGTACTTC. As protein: CASSYETVSYEQYF.

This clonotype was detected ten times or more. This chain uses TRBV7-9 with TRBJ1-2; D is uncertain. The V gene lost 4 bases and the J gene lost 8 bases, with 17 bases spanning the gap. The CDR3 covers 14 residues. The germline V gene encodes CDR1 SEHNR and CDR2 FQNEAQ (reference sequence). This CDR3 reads CASSSPTRPRGYTF. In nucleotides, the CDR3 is TGTGCCAGCAGCTCTCCGACCAGACCTAGGGGCTACACCTTC.

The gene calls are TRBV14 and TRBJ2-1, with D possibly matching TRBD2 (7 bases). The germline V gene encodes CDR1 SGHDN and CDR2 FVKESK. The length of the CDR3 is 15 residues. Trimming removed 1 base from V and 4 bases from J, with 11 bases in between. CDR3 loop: CASSQAGGQYNEQFF. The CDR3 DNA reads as TGTGCCAGCAGCCAAGCGGGGGGCCAGTACAATGAGCAGTTCTTC.

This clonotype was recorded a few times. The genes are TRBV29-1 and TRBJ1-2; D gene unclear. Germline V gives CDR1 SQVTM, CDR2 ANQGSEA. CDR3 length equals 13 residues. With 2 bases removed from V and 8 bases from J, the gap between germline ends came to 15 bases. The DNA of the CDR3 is TGCAGCGTTGAAAACCTTATCGGAGGGGGCTACACCTTC. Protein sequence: CSVENLIGGGYTF.

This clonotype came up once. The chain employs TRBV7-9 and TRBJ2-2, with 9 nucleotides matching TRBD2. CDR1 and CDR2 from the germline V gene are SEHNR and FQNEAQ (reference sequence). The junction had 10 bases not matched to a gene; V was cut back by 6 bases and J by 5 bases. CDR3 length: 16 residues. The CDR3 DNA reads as TGTGCCAGCAGTCAAATTAGCGGGGGCTATACCGGGGAGCTGTTTTTT. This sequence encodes CASSQISGGYTGELFF.

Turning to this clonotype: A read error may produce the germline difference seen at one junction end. CDR3 protein: CASSLGGTSFF. The CDR3, as DNA: TGTGCCAGCAGTTTAGGGGGGACTTCTTTCTTC. The J gene is TRBJ1-2, the V gene TRBV12-3 or TRBV12-4, with D perhaps matching TRBD1 (5 bases). There are 11 residues in the CDR3.

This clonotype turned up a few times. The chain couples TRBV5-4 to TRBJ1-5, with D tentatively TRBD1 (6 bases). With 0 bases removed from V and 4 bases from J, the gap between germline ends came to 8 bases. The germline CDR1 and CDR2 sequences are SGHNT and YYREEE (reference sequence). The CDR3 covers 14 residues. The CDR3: CASSLDRENQPQHF. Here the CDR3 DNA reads TGTGCCAGCAGCTTGGACAGGGAAAATCAGCCCCAGCATTTT.

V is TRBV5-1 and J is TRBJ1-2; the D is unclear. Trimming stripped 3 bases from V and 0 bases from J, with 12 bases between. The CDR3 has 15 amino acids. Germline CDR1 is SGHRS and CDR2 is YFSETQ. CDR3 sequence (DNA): TGCGCCAGCAGCTGGGCTAGTGGGGCTAACTATGGCTACACCTTC. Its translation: CASSWASGANYGYTF.

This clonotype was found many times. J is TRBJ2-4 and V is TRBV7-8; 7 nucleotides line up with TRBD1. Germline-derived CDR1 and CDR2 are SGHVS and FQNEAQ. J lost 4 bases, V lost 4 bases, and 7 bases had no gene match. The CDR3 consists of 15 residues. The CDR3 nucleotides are TGTGCCAGCAGCTCTCAACCGGGACAGAAAAACATTCAGTACTTC. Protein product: CASSSQPGQKNIQYF. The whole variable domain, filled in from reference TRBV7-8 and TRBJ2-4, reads GAGVSQSPRYKVAKRGQDVALRCDPISGHVSLFWYQQALGQGPEFLTYFQNEAQLDKSGLPSDRFFAERPEGSVSTLKIQRTQQEDSAVYLCASSSQPGQKNIQYFGAGTRLSVL.

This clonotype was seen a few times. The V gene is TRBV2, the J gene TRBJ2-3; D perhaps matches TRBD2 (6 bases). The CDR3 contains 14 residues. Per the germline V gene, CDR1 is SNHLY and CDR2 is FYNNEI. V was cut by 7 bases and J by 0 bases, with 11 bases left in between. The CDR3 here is CASKRDFSTDTQYF. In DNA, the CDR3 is TGTGCCAGCAAAAGGGACTTCAGCACAGATACGCAGTATTTT.

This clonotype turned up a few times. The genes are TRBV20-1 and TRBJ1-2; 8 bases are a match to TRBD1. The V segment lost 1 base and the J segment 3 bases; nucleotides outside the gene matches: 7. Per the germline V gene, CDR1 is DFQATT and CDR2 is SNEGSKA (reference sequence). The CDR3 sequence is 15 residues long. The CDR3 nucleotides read TGCAGTGCTAGAGGTCAGACAGGGGAGGACTATGGCTACACCTTC. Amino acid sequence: CSARGQTGEDYGYTF.

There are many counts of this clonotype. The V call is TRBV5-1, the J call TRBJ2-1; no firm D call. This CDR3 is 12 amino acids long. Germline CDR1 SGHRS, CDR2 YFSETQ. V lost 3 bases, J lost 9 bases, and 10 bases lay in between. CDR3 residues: CASSSTLGEQFF. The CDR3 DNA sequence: TGCGCCAGCAGCTCCACCCTCGGTGAGCAGTTCTTC.

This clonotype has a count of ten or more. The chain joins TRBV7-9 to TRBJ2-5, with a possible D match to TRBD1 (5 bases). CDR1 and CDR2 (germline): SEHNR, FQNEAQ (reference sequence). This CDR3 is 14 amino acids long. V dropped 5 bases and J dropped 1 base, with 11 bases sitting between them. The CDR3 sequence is CASSQQEIQETQYF. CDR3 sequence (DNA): TGTGCCAGCAGCCAACAGGAGATCCAAGAGACCCAGTACTTC. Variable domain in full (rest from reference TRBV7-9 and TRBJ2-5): DTGVSQNPRHKITKRGQNVTFRCDPISEHNRLYWYRQTLGQGPEFLTYFQNEAQLEKSRLLSDRFSAERPKGSFSTLEIQRTEQGDSAMYLCASSQQEIQETQYFGPGTRLLVL.

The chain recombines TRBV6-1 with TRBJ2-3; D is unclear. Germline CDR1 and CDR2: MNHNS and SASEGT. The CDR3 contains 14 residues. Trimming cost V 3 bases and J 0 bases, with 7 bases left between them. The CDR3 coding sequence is TGTGCCAGCAGTGACGGTGCTAGCACAGATACGCAGTATTTT. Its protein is CASSDGASTDTQYF.

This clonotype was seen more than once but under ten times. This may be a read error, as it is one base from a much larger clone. The DNA for the CDR3 is TGTGCCAGCAGCTTAGCCCAATTCGGGCCAGAGACCCAGTACTTC. Its protein is CASSLAQFGPETQYF. V usage is TRBV7-4 and J usage is TRBJ2-5, with D unclear. V lost 0 bases to trimming and J lost 4 bases, with 12 bases between them. This CDR3 has 15 amino acids. CDR1 SGHVT and CDR2 SQSDAQ come from the germline V gene.

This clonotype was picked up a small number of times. The CDR3, as DNA: TGTGCCAGCAGTGGTGGAGCGGGCTACACTGAAGCTTTCTTT. This gives the protein CASSGGAGYTEAFF. The chain employs TRBV2 and TRBJ1-1; D call uncertain. CDR1 is SNHLY and CDR2 is FYNNEI in the germline V gene. The V end lost 4 bases, the J end lost 3 bases, and 12 bases lay between the germline ends. This CDR3 contains 14 residues.

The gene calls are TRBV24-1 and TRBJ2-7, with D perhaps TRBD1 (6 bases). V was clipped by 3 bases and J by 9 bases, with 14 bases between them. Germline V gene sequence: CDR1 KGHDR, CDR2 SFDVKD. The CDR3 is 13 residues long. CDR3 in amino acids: CATSDPTGDWQYF. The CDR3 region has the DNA TGTGCCACCAGTGATCCGACAGGCGATTGGCAGTACTTC.

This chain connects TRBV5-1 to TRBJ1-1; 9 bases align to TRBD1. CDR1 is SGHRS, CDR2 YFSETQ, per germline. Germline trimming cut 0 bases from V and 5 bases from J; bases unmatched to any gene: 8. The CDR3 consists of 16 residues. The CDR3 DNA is TGCGCCAGCAGCTTGGGCGGCTTGACAGGGGGAACTGAAGCTTTCTTT. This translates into CASSLGGLTGGTEAFF.

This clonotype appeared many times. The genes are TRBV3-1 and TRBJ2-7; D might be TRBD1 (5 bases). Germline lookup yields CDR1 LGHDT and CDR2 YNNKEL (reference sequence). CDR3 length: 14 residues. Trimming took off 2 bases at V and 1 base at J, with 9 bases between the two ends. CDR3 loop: CASSQKGDSYEQYF. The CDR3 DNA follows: TGTGCCAGCAGCCAAAAAGGGGATTCCTACGAGCAGTACTTC.

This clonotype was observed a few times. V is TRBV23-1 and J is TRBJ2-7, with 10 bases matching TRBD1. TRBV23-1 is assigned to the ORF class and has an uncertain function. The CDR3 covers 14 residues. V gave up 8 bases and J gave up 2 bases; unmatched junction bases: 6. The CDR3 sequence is CASAGQGVTYEQYF. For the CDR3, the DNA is TGCGCCAGCGCCGGACAGGGGGTTACCTACGAGCAGTACTTC.

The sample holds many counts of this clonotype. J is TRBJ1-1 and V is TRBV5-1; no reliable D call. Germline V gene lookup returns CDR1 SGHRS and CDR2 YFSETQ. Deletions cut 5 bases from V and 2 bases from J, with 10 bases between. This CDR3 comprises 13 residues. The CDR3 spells CASRYGENTEAFF. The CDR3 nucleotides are TGCGCCAGCAGATACGGGGAAAACACTGAAGCTTTCTTT.

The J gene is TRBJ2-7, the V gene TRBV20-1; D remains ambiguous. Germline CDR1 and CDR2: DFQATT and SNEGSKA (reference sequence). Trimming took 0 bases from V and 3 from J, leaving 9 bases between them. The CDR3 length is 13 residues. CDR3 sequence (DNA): TGCAGTGCTAGAGATCCTTTGGGCTACGAGCAGTACTTC. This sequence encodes CSARDPLGYEQYF.

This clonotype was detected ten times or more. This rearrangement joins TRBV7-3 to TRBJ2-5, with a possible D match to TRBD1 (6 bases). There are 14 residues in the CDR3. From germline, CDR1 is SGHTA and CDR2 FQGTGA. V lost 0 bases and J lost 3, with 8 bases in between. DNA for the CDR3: TGTGCCAGCAGCTTAACCGGACAGAAAGAGACCCAGTACTTC. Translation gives CASSLTGQKETQYF.

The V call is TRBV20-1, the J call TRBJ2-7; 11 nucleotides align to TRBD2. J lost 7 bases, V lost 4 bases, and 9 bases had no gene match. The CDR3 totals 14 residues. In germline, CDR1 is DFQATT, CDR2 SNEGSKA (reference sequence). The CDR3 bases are TGCAGTGCTAACGGACTAGCGGGCCCCGAGGAGCAGTACTTC. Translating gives CSANGLAGPEEQYF.

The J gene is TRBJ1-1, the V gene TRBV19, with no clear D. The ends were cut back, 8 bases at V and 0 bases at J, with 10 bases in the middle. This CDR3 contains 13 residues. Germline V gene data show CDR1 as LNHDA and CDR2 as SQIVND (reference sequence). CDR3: CASGRELNTEAFF. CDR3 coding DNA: TGTGCCAGTGGGCGGGAATTGAACACTGAAGCTTTCTTT. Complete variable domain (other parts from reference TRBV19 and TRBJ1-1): DGGITQSPKYLFRKEGQNVTLSCEQNLNHDAMYWYRQDPGQGLRLIYYSQIVNDFQKGDIAEGYSVSREKKESFPLTVTSAQKNPTAFYLCASGRELNTEAFFGQGTRLTVV.

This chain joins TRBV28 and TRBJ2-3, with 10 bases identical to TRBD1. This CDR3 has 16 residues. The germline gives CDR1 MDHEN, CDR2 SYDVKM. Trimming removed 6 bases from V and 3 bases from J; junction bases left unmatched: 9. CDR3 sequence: CASSPGTGVSTDTQYF. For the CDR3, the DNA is TGTGCCAGCAGCCCCGGGACAGGGGTTAGTACAGATACGCAGTATTTT.